This T cell receptor beta chain was observed in a study of T cells after posttransplantation cyclophosphamide. Methotrexate plus calcineurin inhibitor accompanied controls' myeloablative marrow transplants; sampling was 1 year later. The method was immunoSEQ multiplex PCR; TCRdb's version includes in-frame clones alone and lacks a portion of them. The table includes approximately 10,000 clones, over 70% detected once. CDR1 and CDR2 from the germline V gene are MGHRA and YSYEKL. The CDR3 sequence is 16 residues long. The starting material was PBMCs, obtained less than 400 days after allogeneic stem cell transplant with calcineurin inhibitor and methotrexate. The chain couples TRBV4-1 to TRBJ2-5; 9 nucleotides match TRBD1. The better agreement between TRBJ2-7 and the DNA end casts doubt on the J call. This sequence originates from a male patient between 25 and 39 years old who received an allogeneic stem cell transplant from an unrelated donor, was CMV-positive, and had acute GVHD only. T cells may partly derive from the graft donor. The CDR3 region is CASSPRGWDRVHEQYF. In nucleotides, the CDR3 is TGCGCCAGCAGCCCCCGCGGTTGGGACAGGGTCCACGAGCAGTACTTC.